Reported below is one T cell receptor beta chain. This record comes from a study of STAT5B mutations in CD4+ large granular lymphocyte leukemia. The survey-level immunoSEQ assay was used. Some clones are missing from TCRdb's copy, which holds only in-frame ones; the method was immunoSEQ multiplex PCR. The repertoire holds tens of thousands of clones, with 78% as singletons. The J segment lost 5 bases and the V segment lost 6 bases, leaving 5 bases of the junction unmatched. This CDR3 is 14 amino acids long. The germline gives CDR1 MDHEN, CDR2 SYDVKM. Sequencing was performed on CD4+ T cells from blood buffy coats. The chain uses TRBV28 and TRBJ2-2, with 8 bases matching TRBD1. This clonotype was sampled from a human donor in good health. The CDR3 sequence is CASRSGGTTGELFF. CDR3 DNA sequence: TGTGCCAGCAGGTCAGGGGGCACGACCGGGGAGCTGTTTTTT. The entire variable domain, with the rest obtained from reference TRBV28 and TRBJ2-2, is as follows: DVKVTQSSRYLVKRTGEKVFLECVQDMDHENMFWYRQDPGLGLRLIYFSYDVKMKEKGDIPEGYSVSREKKERFSLILESASTNQTSMYLCASRSGGTTGELFFGEGSRLTVL.